This TCR beta chain was sequenced in a study of control samples from healthy donors and cancer patients. The CDR3 sequence is 13 residues long. Germline V gene sequence: CDR1 MDHEN, CDR2 SYDVKM. Trimming left V 4 bases short and J 6 bases short, with 9 bases between. This clone was counted a few times. The assay was immunoSEQ multiplex PCR, and TCRdb's table has in-frame clones only and misses some. This table holds roughly 29,000 clones, around 80% found once. The clonotype comes from a man aged 60-69 years with head and neck cancer. The sample taken for sequencing was PBMCs. This chain joins TRBV28 and TRBJ2-2; D may correspond to TRBD1 or TRBD2 (6 bases each). The CDR3 loop is CASSWGAPGELFF. The CDR3 DNA follows: TGTGCCAGCAGTTGGGGGGCCCCCGGGGAGCTGTTTTTT. The variable domain in full, with the rest retrieved from reference TRBV28 and TRBJ2-2, is DVKVTQSSRYLVKRTGEKVFLECVQDMDHENMFWYRQDPGLGLRLIYFSYDVKMKEKGDIPEGYSVSREKKERFSLILESASTNQTSMYLCASSWGAPGELFFGEGSRLTVL.